This T cell receptor (beta chain) was sequenced in a study of T cell responses to AZD1222 COVID-19 vaccine. General observations from the study: Donors were mostly white British, more females; clonal diversity possibly underestimated. The study found Spike-specific TCR breadth and depth rose after two AZD1222 doses.

The CDR3 loop spans 15 amino acids. The germline V gene encodes CDR1 MNHEY and CDR2 SMNVEV (reference sequence). Trimming cost V 4 bases and J 5 bases, with 15 bases left between them. Clones were read by immunoSEQ multiplex PCR, and TCRdb kept only the in-frame ones, dropping some. The sample records tens of thousands of clones, roughly four fifths being singletons. Notes on this clone: Its specificity is unknown.

The source is an adult in good health. V is TRBV27 and J is TRBJ2-1; D gene uncertain. The sequencing used peripheral blood, collected on day 0 of AZD1222 vaccination. CDR3 region: CASSSRVPTNNEQFF. The CDR3 DNA follows: TGTGCCAGCAGTTCCCGGGTCCCTACTAACAATGAGCAGTTCTTC.